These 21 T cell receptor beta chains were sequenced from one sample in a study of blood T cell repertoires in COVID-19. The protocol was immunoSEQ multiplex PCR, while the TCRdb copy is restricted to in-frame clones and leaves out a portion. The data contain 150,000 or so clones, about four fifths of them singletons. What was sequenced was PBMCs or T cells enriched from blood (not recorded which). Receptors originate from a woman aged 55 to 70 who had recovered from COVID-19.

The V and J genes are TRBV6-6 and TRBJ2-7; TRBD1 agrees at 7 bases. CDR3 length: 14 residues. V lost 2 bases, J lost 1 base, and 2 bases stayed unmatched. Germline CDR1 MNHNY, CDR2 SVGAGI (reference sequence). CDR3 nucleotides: TGTGCCAGCAGTTACACAGGGGATTCCTACGAGCAGTACTTC. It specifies CASSYTGDSYEQYF.

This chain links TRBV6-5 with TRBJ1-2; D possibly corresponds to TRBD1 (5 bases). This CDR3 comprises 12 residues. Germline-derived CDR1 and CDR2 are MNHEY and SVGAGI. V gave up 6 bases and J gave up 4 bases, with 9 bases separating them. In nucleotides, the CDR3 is TGTGCCAGCAGGGGACTTTCCTATGGCTACACCTTC. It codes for CASRGLSYGYTF.

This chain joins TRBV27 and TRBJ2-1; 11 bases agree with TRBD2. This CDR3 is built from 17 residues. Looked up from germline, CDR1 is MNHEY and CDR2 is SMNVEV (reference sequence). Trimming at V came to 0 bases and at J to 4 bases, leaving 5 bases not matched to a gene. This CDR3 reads CASSLSLAGGPYNEQFF. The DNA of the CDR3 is TGTGCCAGCAGTTTATCCCTAGCGGGGGGACCATACAATGAGCAGTTCTTC.

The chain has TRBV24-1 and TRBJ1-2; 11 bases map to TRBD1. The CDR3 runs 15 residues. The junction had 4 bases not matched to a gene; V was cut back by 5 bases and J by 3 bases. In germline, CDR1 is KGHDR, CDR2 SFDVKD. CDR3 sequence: CATSGPGQGDYGYTF. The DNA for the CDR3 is TGTGCCACCAGTGGACCGGGACAGGGGGACTATGGCTACACCTTC.

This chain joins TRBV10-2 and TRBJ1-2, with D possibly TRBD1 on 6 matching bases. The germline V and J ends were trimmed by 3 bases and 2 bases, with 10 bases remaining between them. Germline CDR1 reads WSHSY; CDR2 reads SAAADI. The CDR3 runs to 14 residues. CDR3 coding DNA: TGCGCCAGCAGTGACTATGGACAGAACTATGGCTACACCTTC. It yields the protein CASSDYGQNYGYTF.

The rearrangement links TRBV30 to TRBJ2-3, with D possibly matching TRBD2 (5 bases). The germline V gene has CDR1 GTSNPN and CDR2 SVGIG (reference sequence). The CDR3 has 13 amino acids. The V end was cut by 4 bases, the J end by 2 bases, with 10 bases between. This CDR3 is CAWKSGYTDTQYF. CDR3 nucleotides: TGTGCCTGGAAAAGCGGATACACAGATACGCAGTATTTT.

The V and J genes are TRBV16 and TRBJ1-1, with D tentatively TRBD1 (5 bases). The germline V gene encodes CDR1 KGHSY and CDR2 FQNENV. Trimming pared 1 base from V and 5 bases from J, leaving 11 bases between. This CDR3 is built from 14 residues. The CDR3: CASSQFKGRTEAFF. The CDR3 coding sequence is TGTGCCAGCAGCCAATTCAAGGGGAGGACTGAAGCTTTCTTT.

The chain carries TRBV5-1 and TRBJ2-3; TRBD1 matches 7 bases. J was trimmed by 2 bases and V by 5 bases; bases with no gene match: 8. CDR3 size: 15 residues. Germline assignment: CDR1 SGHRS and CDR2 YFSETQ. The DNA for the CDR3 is TGCGCCAGCAGTCTCACAGGGGACCTCACAGATACGCAGTATTTT. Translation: CASSLTGDLTDTQYF.

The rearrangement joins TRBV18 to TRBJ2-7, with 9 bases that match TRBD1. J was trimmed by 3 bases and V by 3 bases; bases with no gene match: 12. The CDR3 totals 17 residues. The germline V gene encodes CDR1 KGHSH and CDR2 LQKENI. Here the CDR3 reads CASSPGTGTDRYYEQYF. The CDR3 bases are TGTGCCAGCTCACCCGGGACAGGGACAGACCGATACTACGAGCAGTACTTC.

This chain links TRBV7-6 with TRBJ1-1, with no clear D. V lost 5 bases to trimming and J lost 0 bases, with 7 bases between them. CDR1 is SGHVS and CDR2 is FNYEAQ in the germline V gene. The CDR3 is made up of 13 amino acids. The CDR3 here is CASSTTMNTEAFF. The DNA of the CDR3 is TGTGCCAGCAGCACTACGATGAACACTGAAGCTTTCTTT.

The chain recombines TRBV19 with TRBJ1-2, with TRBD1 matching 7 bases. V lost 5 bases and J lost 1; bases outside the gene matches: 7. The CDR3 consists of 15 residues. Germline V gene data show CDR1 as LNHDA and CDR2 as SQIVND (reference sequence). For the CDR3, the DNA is TGTGCCAGTAGTGTACCGGGACAGCTTAACTATGGCTACACCTTC. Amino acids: CASSVPGQLNYGYTF. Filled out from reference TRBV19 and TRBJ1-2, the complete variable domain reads DGGITQSPKYLFRKEGQNVTLSCEQNLNHDAMYWYRQDPGQGLRLIYYSQIVNDFQKGDIAEGYSVSREKKESFPLTVTSAQKNPTAFYLCASSVPGQLNYGYTFGSGTRLTVV.

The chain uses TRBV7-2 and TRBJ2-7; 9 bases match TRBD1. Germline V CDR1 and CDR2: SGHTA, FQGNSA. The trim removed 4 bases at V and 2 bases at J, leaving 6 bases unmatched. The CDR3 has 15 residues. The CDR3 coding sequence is TGTGCCAGCAGCTACGACAGGGGGAGGACCTACGAGCAGTACTTC. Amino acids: CASSYDRGRTYEQYF. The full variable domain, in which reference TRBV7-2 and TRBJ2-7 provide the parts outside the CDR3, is GAGVSQSPSNKVTEKGKDVELRCDPISGHTALYWYRQSLGQGLEFLIYFQGNSAPDKSGLPSDRFSAERTGGSVSTLTIQRTQQEDSAVYLCASSYDRGRTYEQYFGPGTRLTVT.

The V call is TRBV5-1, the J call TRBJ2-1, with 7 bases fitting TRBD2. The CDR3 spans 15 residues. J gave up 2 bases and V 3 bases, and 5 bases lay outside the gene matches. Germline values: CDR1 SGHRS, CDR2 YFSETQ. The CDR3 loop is CASSSGGGAYNEQFF. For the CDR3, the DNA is TGCGCCAGCAGCTCCGGTGGGGGGGCCTACAATGAGCAGTTCTTC.

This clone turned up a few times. CDR3 sequence (DNA): TGTGCCAGCAGCTATGCTTTTATCGGACAGGGGTCACCCCAGCATTTT. As protein: CASSYAFIGQGSPQHF. The chain has TRBV7-2 and TRBJ1-5; 9 bases are a match to TRBD1. Germline V gene data show CDR1 as SGHTA and CDR2 as FQGNSA. The V segment lost 4 bases and the J segment 10 bases; nucleotides outside the gene matches: 14. This CDR3 contains 16 residues.

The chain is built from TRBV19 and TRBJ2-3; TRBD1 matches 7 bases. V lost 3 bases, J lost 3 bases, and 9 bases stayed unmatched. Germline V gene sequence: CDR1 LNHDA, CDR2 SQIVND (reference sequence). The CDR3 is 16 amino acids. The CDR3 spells CASSMGQIRVTDTQYF. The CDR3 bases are TGTGCCAGTAGTATGGGACAGATTAGGGTAACAGATACGCAGTATTTT.

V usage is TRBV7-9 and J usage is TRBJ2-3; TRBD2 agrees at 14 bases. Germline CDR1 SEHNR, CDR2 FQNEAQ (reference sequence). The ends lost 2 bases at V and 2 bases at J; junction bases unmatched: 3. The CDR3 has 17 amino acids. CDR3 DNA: TGTGCCAGCAGCTTACCGACTAGCGGGGGGGACACAGATACGCAGTATTTT. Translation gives CASSLPTSGGDTDTQYF.

CDR3 nucleotides: TGTGCCACCAGTGATTTGGAATCTGGGAGGGGTTGGGGACGGGCTTTCTTT. Its translation: CATSDLESGRGWGRAFF. The chain recombines TRBV24-1 with TRBJ1-1, with a possible D match to TRBD1 (5 bases). This CDR3 contains 17 residues. Germline V gene lookup returns CDR1 KGHDR and CDR2 SFDVKD. Trimming removed 0 bases from V and 11 bases from J, with 24 bases in between.

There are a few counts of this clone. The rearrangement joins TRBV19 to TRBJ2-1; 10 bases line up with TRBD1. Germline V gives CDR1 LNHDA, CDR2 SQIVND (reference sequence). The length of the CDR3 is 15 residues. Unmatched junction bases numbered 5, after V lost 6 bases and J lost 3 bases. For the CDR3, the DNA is TGTGCCAGTAGCCAGACAGGGGGCCTCTACAATGAGCAGTTCTTC. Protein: CASSQTGGLYNEQFF.

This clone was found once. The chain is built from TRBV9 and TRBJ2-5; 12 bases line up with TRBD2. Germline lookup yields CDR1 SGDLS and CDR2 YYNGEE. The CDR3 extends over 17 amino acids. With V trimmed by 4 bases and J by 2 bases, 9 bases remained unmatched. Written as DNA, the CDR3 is TGTGCCAGCAGCACGAGCCCCGGGACTAGCGGGCAAGAGACCCAGTACTTC. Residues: CASSTSPGTSGQETQYF.

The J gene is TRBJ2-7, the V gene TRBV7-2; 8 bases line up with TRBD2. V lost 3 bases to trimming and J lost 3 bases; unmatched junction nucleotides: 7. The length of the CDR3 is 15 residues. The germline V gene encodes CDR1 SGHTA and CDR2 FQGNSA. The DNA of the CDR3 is TGTGCCAGCAGCTTGGCGGCGGGGGGAAACTACGAGCAGTACTTC. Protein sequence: CASSLAAGGNYEQYF.

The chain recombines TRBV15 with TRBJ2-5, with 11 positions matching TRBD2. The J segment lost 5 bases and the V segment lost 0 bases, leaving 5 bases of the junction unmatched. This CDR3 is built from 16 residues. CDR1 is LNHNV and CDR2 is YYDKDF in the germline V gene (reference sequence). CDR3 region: CATSRDRPSGGETQYF. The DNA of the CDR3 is TGTGCCACCAGCAGAGATCGACCTAGCGGGGGGGAGACCCAGTACTTC.